Presented here are 13 T cell receptor beta chains from one specimen sequenced in a study of CD8 T cells in ankylosing spondylitis. Findings and caveats of the study: Ankylosing spondylitis blood appeared to carry a characteristic TCR beta motif of several highly homologous variants.

What these receptors recognize is not known. TCRdb passed the 5' RACE reads through MiXCR, listing each CDR3 protein once. This sample carries about 480,000 distinct CDR3 sequences, about 15% of them seen once, and the ten largest clones take over 0.9%. What was sequenced was blood, either unsorted or a sorted T cell fraction (not recorded which). The receptors shown here come from a male donor with ankylosing spondylitis.

This chain joins TRBV7-8 and TRBJ1-2, with D hard to call. CDR3 length: 15 residues. Trimming removed 3 bases from V and 0 bases from J, with 11 bases in between. CDR1 and CDR2 (germline): SGHVS, FQNEAQ. The CDR3 is CASSFESTPNYGYTF. The CDR3 nucleotides are TGTGCCAGCAGCTTCGAAAGTACTCCTAACTATGGCTACACCTTC.

The chain is built from TRBV18 and TRBJ2-7; possibly TRBD1 or TRBD2 for D (5 bases each). From germline, CDR1 is KGHSH and CDR2 LQKENI. Trimming pared 6 bases from V and 7 bases from J, leaving 16 bases between. The length of the CDR3 is 13 residues. The CDR3 nucleotides are TGTGCCAGCTCGCAGGGCCCTGAGGGAGAGCAGTACTTC. It codes for CASSQGPEGEQYF.

This clonotype was counted only a few times. This chain connects TRBV6-1 to TRBJ1-5; D unresolved. Germline CDR1 is MNHNS and CDR2 is SASEGT. This CDR3 has 15 amino acids. The V gene lost 2 bases and the J gene lost 0 bases, with 8 bases spanning the gap. CDR3 residues: CASSERDYSNQPQHF. CDR3 coding DNA: TGTGCCAGCAGTGAAAGGGATTATAGCAATCAGCCCCAGCATTTT.

This clonotype was seen only a few times. This chain joins TRBV20-1 and TRBJ2-4; D may match TRBD1 or TRBD2 (5 bases each). CDR1 and CDR2 (germline): DFQATT, SNEGSKA (reference sequence). The germline V and J ends were trimmed by 3 bases and 8 bases, with 20 bases remaining between them. CDR3 length: 15 amino acids. As DNA, the CDR3 is TGCAGTGCTAGTTCTGTGCGTTCGGGGCAGGACATTCAGTACTTC. Translating it yields CSASSVRSGQDIQYF.

This clonotype was seen only a few times. The rearrangement uses TRBV12-3 or TRBV12-4 and TRBJ2-4; 7 nucleotides agree with TRBD1. The CDR3 covers 12 residues. V lost 8 bases, J lost 4 bases, and 2 bases stayed unmatched. CDR3 nucleotide sequence: TGTGCCAGCGGGACAGAAAAAAACATTCAGTACTTC. Amino acid sequence: CASGTEKNIQYF.

The V and J genes are TRBV4-2 and TRBJ2-5; D might be TRBD1 or TRBD2, each matching 5 bases. Trimming left V 0 bases short and J 5 bases short, with 13 bases between. Looked up from germline, CDR1 is LGHNA and CDR2 is YNFKEQ. This CDR3 comprises 15 residues. For the CDR3, the DNA is TGTGCCAGCAGCCAAGATCTCGGGGCGTCCGAGACCCAGTACTTC. As protein: CASSQDLGASETQYF.

The chain joins TRBV20-1 to TRBJ1-4, with a weak D call TRBD1 (6 bases). CDR3 length: 14 residues. Germline loops: CDR1 DFQATT, CDR2 SNEGSKA (reference sequence). Trimming removed 2 bases at V and 7 bases at J, with 14 bases between. CDR3: CSARQRGAGEKLFF. The CDR3 DNA sequence: TGCAGTGCTAGACAGAGGGGGGCCGGTGAAAAACTGTTTTTT.

This clonotype was picked up a small number of times. The rearrangement uses TRBV7-2 and TRBJ2-7; D uncertain. Trimming cost V 0 bases and J 1 base, with 10 bases left between them. The CDR3 extends over 15 amino acids. The germline V gene has CDR1 SGHTA and CDR2 FQGNSA. Here the CDR3 reads CASSLAQETSYEQYF. CDR3 bases: TGTGCCAGCAGCTTAGCTCAGGAGACGTCCTACGAGCAGTACTTC. The entire variable domain, with the rest obtained from reference TRBV7-2 and TRBJ2-7, is as follows: GAGVSQSPSNKVTEKGKDVELRCDPISGHTALYWYRQSLGQGLEFLIYFQGNSAPDKSGLPSDRFSAERTGGSVSTLTIQRTQQEDSAVYLCASSLAQETSYEQYFGPGTRLTVT.

This clonotype was recorded a few times. This chain links TRBV27 with TRBJ1-2; TRBD1 aligns across 8 bases. After removal of 2 bases from V and 3 bases from J, the junction contained 11 bases not matched to a gene. CDR1 MNHEY and CDR2 SMNVEV come from the germline V gene (reference sequence). CDR3 length: 17 amino acids. CDR3 nucleotides: TGTGCCAGCAGTTTAACTCCCGTAAGGACAGGGCACTATGGCTACACCTTC. This codes for CASSLTPVRTGHYGYTF.

The chain recombines TRBV28 with TRBJ2-7, with D perhaps TRBD2 (5 bases). V lost 5 bases and J 6 bases, leaving 14 bases between the germline ends. The CDR3 has 13 amino acids. CDR1 is MDHEN, CDR2 SYDVKM, per germline. The CDR3 region is CASSPARRGEQYF. The CDR3 DNA reads as TGTGCCAGCAGTCCTGCCCGCCGGGGCGAGCAGTACTTC.

This clonotype appeared a few times. The chain employs TRBV30 and TRBJ1-2, with 10 bases aligning to TRBD1. The germline gives CDR1 GTSNPN, CDR2 SVGIG (reference sequence). The CDR3 contains 14 residues. V trimming: 2 bases; J trimming: 4 bases; junction bases outside the gene matches: 4. The CDR3 nucleotides are TGTGCCTGGAGTAAGACAGGGGGCGGCTATGGCTACACCTTC. It is translated as CAWSKTGGGYGYTF.

In DNA, the CDR3 is TGCGCCAGCAGCTCGTCAGGGGACTATGGCTACACCTTC. Its translation: CASSSSGDYGYTF. The chain employs TRBV5-1 and TRBJ1-2; weak D call: TRBD1 (6 bases). The CDR3 covers 13 residues. V was shortened by 3 bases and J by 3 bases, with 9 bases between the two germline ends. Per the germline V gene, CDR1 is SGHRS and CDR2 is YFSETQ.

The chain employs TRBV7-2 and TRBJ1-4; no clear D gene. Germline V gene lookup returns CDR1 SGHTA and CDR2 FQGNSA. V was trimmed by 5 bases and J by 5 bases, leaving 6 bases between them. The CDR3 has 12 residues. The CDR3 sequence: CASSADNEKLFF. CDR3 coding DNA: TGTGCCAGCAGCGCGGACAATGAAAAACTGTTTTTT.